This TCR beta chain was retrieved from a study of human T cells and chemical hapten exposure. Study background: Alopecia areata, totalis or universalis was found in mostly female patients.

As processed by the authors: Ranging from roughly 23,224 to 690,600, TCR counts per sample had a median value of roughly 96,000. TCRdb re-called the RACE reads through MiXCR, storing one row per CDR3 protein. The V and J calls and clone size come from TCRdb's table, not from the authors' own analysis. The sample lists approximately 92,000 distinct CDR3 sequences, over 10% seen once, with around 3% in the top ten. Trimming pared 3 bases from V and 7 bases from J, leaving 12 bases between. The CDR3 runs to 12 residues. The germline CDR1 and CDR2 sequences are DFQATT and SNEGSKA (reference sequence). Study observations and caveats: The study found that PT1 expanded TCR counts correlated positively with patch test score. No change in TCRs above 1 in 1000 frequency was produced by DPC sensitization.

Specified time point: patch test 2, 6 weeks after DPC sensitization. This sample's treatment: therapeutic diphenylcyclopropenone sensitization with weekly scalp DPC. This clonotype was seen only once. The antigen remains undetermined. The material was whole blood, obtained in connection with sensitization to the hapten diphenylcyclopropenone (DPC). The rearrangement joins TRBV20-1 to TRBJ1-2; D is possibly TRBD1 (6 bases). The TCR sequence derives from a woman in her thirties or forties with alopecia areata. Some clones in this sample may be carry-over from other donors' samples. The CDR3 is CSARTGSSGYTF. CDR3 bases: TGCAGTGCTAGGACAGGTAGCAGTGGCTACACCTTC.